Detailed here is one TCR beta chain. Trimming removed 8 bases at V and 3 bases at J, with 12 bases between. This CDR3 contains 13 residues. The record originates from a study of patients and donors after allogeneic stem cell transplantation. TCRdb re-called the RT-PCR reads through MiXCR, storing one row per CDR3 protein. The table includes about a million distinct CDR3 sequences, approximately 18% detected once. Sequenced material: blood, either unsorted or a sorted T cell fraction (not recorded which). V and J are TRBV12-3 or TRBV12-4 and TRBJ2-3; no reliable D call. The TCR was taken from a human donor who was either an allogeneic HSCT recipient or a stem cell or donor lymphocyte infusion donor (not recorded which). It is not recorded whose cells these are; they may come from a transplant donor. The CDR3 loop reads CASVGAFTDTQYF. As DNA, the CDR3 is TGTGCCAGCGTCGGCGCTTTTACAGATACGCAGTATTTT.